These 22 T cell receptor beta chains originate from one sample sequenced in a study of CD8 T cells in Susac syndrome. Random hexamers primed reverse transcription of about 0.5 to 1 ug RNA. TCRdb reprocessed the immunoSEQ multiplex PCR reads with MiXCR, giving one entry per CDR3 protein. Altogether some 120,000 distinct CDR3 sequences are present, 85% to 95% being singletons, with the ten largest covering approximately 0.13%. The sequenced sample was CD4+ T cells from PBMCs. The receptors stem from a human donor in good health.

The chain couples TRBV7-9 to TRBJ2-2, with TRBD2 matching over 10 bases. This CDR3 is built from 16 residues. Trimming removed 5 bases from V and 5 bases from J; junction bases left unmatched: 8. From germline, CDR1 is SEHNR and CDR2 FQNEAQ (reference sequence). Written as DNA, the CDR3 is TGTGCCAGCAGCGGGGCTTGGACTAGCGGTACCGGGGAGCTGTTTTTT. This encodes CASSGAWTSGTGELFF.

This chain joins TRBV7-2 and TRBJ2-3; perhaps TRBD1 as D (6 bases). Between the trimmed V and J ends, which lost 3 bases and 0 bases, there was a span of 10 bases. The CDR3 covers 15 residues. Germline values: CDR1 SGHTA, CDR2 FQGNSA. CDR3 nucleotide sequence: TGTGCCAGCAGCTTCAGGGGTTGGAGCACAGATACGCAGTATTTT. It is translated as CASSFRGWSTDTQYF.

This clonotype was picked up one time. The chain is built from TRBV7-9 and TRBJ2-5, with a weak D call TRBD2 (6 bases). This CDR3 is built from 14 residues. Trimming took 2 bases from V and 1 from J, leaving 8 bases between them. Germline V gene lookup returns CDR1 SEHNR and CDR2 FQNEAQ (reference sequence). The CDR3 loop is CASSLKEGQETQYF. CDR3 in DNA: TGTGCCAGCAGCTTAAAGGAGGGCCAAGAGACCCAGTACTTC.

The rearrangement uses TRBV7-3 and TRBJ1-1, with a tentative D call TRBD1 (5 bases). Germline CDR1 reads SGHTA; CDR2 reads FQGTGA. The CDR3 consists of 13 residues. V was trimmed by 5 bases and J by 9 bases, leaving 16 bases between them. In nucleotides, the CDR3 is TGTGCCAGCAGCCAGGCAGCCTCGGGGCAAGCTTTCTTT. This codes for CASSQAASGQAFF.

This chain uses TRBV6-2 or TRBV6-3 with TRBJ1-2; D perhaps matches TRBD1 (5 bases). Germline CDR1 is MNHEY and CDR2 is SVGEGT. There are 13 residues in the CDR3. The ends were cut back, 3 bases at V and 10 bases at J, with 15 bases in the middle. This CDR3 reads CASSYEGRTVYTF. CDR3 coding DNA: TGTGCCAGCAGTTATGAGGGACGGACGGTCTACACCTTC.

V and J are TRBV19 and TRBJ2-1; D is perhaps TRBD1 or TRBD2 (5 bases each). The V and J ends lost 5 bases and 7 bases respectively, with 15 bases between them. The germline CDR1 and CDR2 sequences are LNHDA and SQIVND (reference sequence). The CDR3 is 14 amino acids. CDR3 region: CASSPRRGGNEQFF. In DNA, the CDR3 is TGTGCCAGTAGTCCCCGTCGGGGCGGGAATGAGCAGTTCTTC.

The chain employs TRBV6-2 or TRBV6-3 and TRBJ2-5; D possibly uses TRBD1 or TRBD2 (5 bases each). CDR1 is MNHEY and CDR2 is SVGEGT in the germline V gene. V was clipped by 7 bases and J by 5 bases, with 20 bases between them. The CDR3 contains 15 residues. CDR3 sequence (DNA): TGTGCCAGCACCTGGGGGTCCCAACCCAGGGAGACCCAGTACTTC. As protein: CASTWGSQPRETQYF.

The rearrangement uses TRBV4-2 and TRBJ1-5; the D is unclear. Trimming stripped 1 base from V and 3 bases from J, with 10 bases between. This CDR3 comprises 15 residues. The V gene's germline CDR1 is LGHNA and CDR2 YNFKEQ. The CDR3 DNA reads as TGTGCCAGCAGCCAAGGTGTTGGCGACAATCAGCCCCAGCATTTT. As protein: CASSQGVGDNQPQHF.

This chain connects TRBV6-2 or TRBV6-3 to TRBJ2-1, with unresolved D. Trimming left V 7 bases short and J 0 bases short, with 7 bases between. The germline CDR1 and CDR2 sequences are MNHEY and SVGEGT. This CDR3 comprises 13 residues. The CDR3 bases are TGTGCCAGCAATTCTCCCTCCTACAATGAGCAGTTCTTC. Translation gives CASNSPSYNEQFF.

The chain joins TRBV7-9 to TRBJ1-1, with D perhaps matching TRBD1 (6 bases). The CDR3 runs 14 residues. V gave up 6 bases and J gave up 2 bases, with 13 bases separating them. Germline V lookup: CDR1 SEHNR, CDR2 FQNEAQ (reference sequence). CDR3 region: CASSKRGGNTEAFF. The CDR3, as DNA: TGTGCCAGCAGTAAGAGGGGGGGAAACACTGAAGCTTTCTTT.

This chain connects TRBV3-1 to TRBJ1-5; D not certain. In germline, CDR1 is LGHDT, CDR2 YNNKEL (reference sequence). The CDR3 consists of 13 residues. V lost 0 bases and J lost 3, with 3 bases in between. This CDR3 is CASSQDPNQPQHF. Written as DNA, the CDR3 is TGTGCCAGCAGCCAAGATCCCAATCAGCCCCAGCATTTT.

The V and J genes are TRBV24-1 and TRBJ2-7; D remains unclear. CDR1 is KGHDR and CDR2 is SFDVKD in the germline V gene. Trimming removed 1 base at V and 0 bases at J, with 9 bases between. This CDR3 is built from 15 residues. The DNA of the CDR3 is TGTGCCACCAGTGATTTAGTCGCAGACTCCTACGAGCAGTACTTC. Its protein product is CATSDLVADSYEQYF.

The chain employs TRBV28 and TRBJ2-5, with 7 bases that match TRBD2. The ends lost 3 bases at V and 2 bases at J; junction bases unmatched: 3. This CDR3 has 14 residues. Germline V gives CDR1 MDHEN, CDR2 SYDVKM. The CDR3 reads CASSFSRGQETQYF. DNA of the CDR3: TGTGCCAGCAGTTTCTCGCGGGGGCAAGAGACCCAGTACTTC. Filled out from reference TRBV28 and TRBJ2-5, the complete variable domain reads DVKVTQSSRYLVKRTGEKVFLECVQDMDHENMFWYRQDPGLGLRLIYFSYDVKMKEKGDIPEGYSVSREKKERFSLILESASTNQTSMYLCASSFSRGQETQYFGPGTRLLVL.

The chain has TRBV5-1 and TRBJ2-7; D is undetermined. Trimming stripped 3 bases from V and 2 bases from J, with 12 bases between. This CDR3 is built from 14 residues. CDR1 is SGHRS, CDR2 YFSETQ, per germline. CDR3 sequence reads: CASSSRTGPYEQYF. In DNA form, the CDR3 reads TGCGCCAGCAGCTCAAGGACGGGCCCCTACGAGCAGTACTTC.

V is TRBV2 and J is TRBJ1-2; no clear D. This CDR3 has 13 amino acids. The V gene's germline CDR1 is SNHLY and CDR2 FYNNEI. Trimming left V 5 bases short and J 8 bases short, with 15 bases between. Here the CDR3 DNA reads TGTGCCAGCAGTCCGGTACGAGGCAGGGGCTACACCTTC. Translated, it gives CASSPVRGRGYTF.

The rearrangement joins TRBV7-3 to TRBJ2-6; D uncertain. The germline CDR1 and CDR2 sequences are SGHTA and FQGTGA. V was cut by 0 bases and J by 0 bases, with 3 bases left in between. This CDR3 comprises 15 residues. The CDR3 DNA reads TGTGCCAGCAGCTTAACGTCCTCTGGGGCCAACGTCCTGACTTTC. Its protein product is CASSLTSSGANVLTF.

The rearrangement links TRBV27 to TRBJ1-5, with D perhaps matching TRBD1 (5 bases). This CDR3 contains 13 residues. V was clipped by 3 bases and J by 4 bases, with 7 bases between them. Germline CDR1 MNHEY, CDR2 SMNVEV (reference sequence). The CDR3 DNA sequence: TGTGCCAGCAGTTTCGGGGGGAATCAGCCCCAGCATTTT. Its protein is CASSFGGNQPQHF.

This rearrangement joins TRBV11-2 to TRBJ2-7, with a weak D call TRBD2 (5 bases). This CDR3 comprises 12 residues. V was shortened by 3 bases and J by 6 bases, with 9 bases between the two germline ends. CDR1 is SGHAT, CDR2 FQNNGV, per germline. CDR3 amino acids: CASSFLSGEQYF. CDR3 nucleotides: TGTGCCAGCAGCTTCTTAAGCGGCGAGCAGTACTTC.

The gene calls are TRBV6-5 and TRBJ1-2; weak D call: TRBD1 (6 bases). The length of the CDR3 is 13 residues. The V gene lost 7 bases and the J gene lost 0 bases, with 9 bases spanning the gap. Germline loops: CDR1 MNHEY, CDR2 SVGAGI. This CDR3 is CASTDSANYGYTF. The CDR3 DNA reads as TGTGCCAGCACGGACAGCGCTAACTATGGCTACACCTTC.

This clonotype has just one count. The V and J genes are TRBV7-9 and TRBJ1-2, with 10 bases aligning to TRBD1. The trim removed 5 bases at V and 8 bases at J, leaving 5 bases unmatched. Per germline, CDR1 SEHNR and CDR2 FQNEAQ (reference sequence). The CDR3 runs to 13 residues. The CDR3 spells CASSAGTGEGYTF. The CDR3 coding sequence is TGTGCCAGCAGCGCCGGGACAGGGGAAGGCTACACCTTC.

The rearrangement uses TRBV7-9 and TRBJ2-4; TRBD2 matches at 8 bases. The CDR3 extends over 14 amino acids. Germline loops: CDR1 SEHNR, CDR2 FQNEAQ (reference sequence). V shed 1 base, J shed 10 bases, and the junction held 6 bases outside the gene matches. CDR3 residues: CASSLGAGGEIQYF. DNA of the CDR3: TGTGCCAGCAGCTTAGGGGCGGGAGGAGAAATTCAGTACTTC. Combining the CDR3 with reference TRBV7-9 and TRBJ2-4 gives the whole variable domain DTGVSQNPRHKITKRGQNVTFRCDPISEHNRLYWYRQTLGQGPEFLTYFQNEAQLEKSRLLSDRFSAERPKGSFSTLEIQRTEQGDSAMYLCASSLGAGGEIQYFGAGTRLSVL.

This chain joins TRBV27 and TRBJ2-7; 8 bases align to TRBD2. Trimming cost V 7 bases and J 2 bases; bases outside gene matches: 1. This CDR3 region has 12 residues. Germline V CDR1 and CDR2: MNHEY, SMNVEV (reference sequence). CDR3 bases: TGTGCCAGCATCGGGAGGGCCTACGAGCAGTACTTC. Its translation: CASIGRAYEQYF.